The 26 T cell receptor beta chains presented below share a single source sample, sequenced in a study of cytomegalovirus exposure and HLA in healthy donors. PCR employed 60 Vbeta and 13 Jbeta primers. Clones were sequenced by immunoSEQ multiplex PCR, and TCRdb holds only the in-frame ones, with some missing. The table shows 70,000 to 95,000 clones, with approximately 65% occurring only once. The source material was PBMCs. The receptors were gathered from a woman aged 25 to 39 in good health and CMV-seropositive.

The DNA for the CDR3 is TGCGCCAGCTCGACAGGGACCTATGGCTACACCTTC. It yields the protein CASSTGTYGYTF. The chain links TRBV4-1 to TRBJ1-2; 7 bases map to TRBD1. V dropped 8 bases and J dropped 4; count of bases not matched to a gene: 4. The CDR3 totals 12 residues. Germline V CDR1 and CDR2: MGHRA, YSYEKL.

The V and J genes are TRBV19 and TRBJ2-5; tentatively, D is TRBD1 (6 bases). Trimming left V 10 bases short and J 3 bases short, with 12 bases between. The germline V gene has CDR1 LNHDA and CDR2 SQIVND (reference sequence). The CDR3 runs to 12 residues. In nucleotides, the CDR3 is TGTGCCACCCAAGACAGGAAAGAGACCCAGTACTTC. Its protein product is CATQDRKETQYF.

The gene calls are TRBV6-1 and TRBJ1-4; D not resolved. V was cut by 4 bases and J by 8 bases, with 5 bases left in between. Germline V gene lookup returns CDR1 MNHNS and CDR2 SASEGT. The CDR3 contains 11 residues. The CDR3 protein is CASSVGEKLFF. The CDR3 DNA is TGTGCCAGCAGTGTCGGGGAAAAACTGTTTTTT.

V usage is TRBV28 and J usage is TRBJ1-2; D is ambiguous. The germline V and J ends were trimmed by 4 bases and 3 bases, with 9 bases remaining between them. The CDR3 contains 13 residues. CDR1 and CDR2 from the germline V gene are MDHEN and SYDVKM. CDR3 region: CASSSPPDYGYTF. Here the CDR3 DNA reads TGTGCCAGCAGTTCCCCACCGGACTATGGCTACACCTTC.

The V gene is TRBV2, the J gene TRBJ1-2, with 10 positions matching TRBD1. Unmatched junction bases numbered 3, after V lost 6 bases and J lost 8 bases. The CDR3 runs 12 residues. Germline lookup yields CDR1 SNHLY and CDR2 FYNNEI. The CDR3 bases are TGTGCCAGCAGCGGACAGGGGGTAGGCTACACCTTC. Translating gives CASSGQGVGYTF. The complete variable domain, with remaining parts taken from reference TRBV2 and TRBJ1-2, reads EPEVTQTPSHQVTQMGQEVILRCVPISNHLYFYWYRQILGQKVEFLVSFYNNEISEKSEIFDDQFSVERPDGSNFTLKIRSTKLEDSAMYFCASSGQGVGYTFGSGTRLTVV.

The chain carries TRBV13 and TRBJ2-5; 11 nucleotides match TRBD2. V shed 5 bases, J shed 2 bases, and the junction held 13 bases outside the gene matches. The CDR3 loop spans 18 amino acids. The germline gives CDR1 PRHDT, CDR2 FYEKMQ (reference sequence). The CDR3, as DNA: TGTGCCAGCAGCCGAATTGTAGCGGGGGGGAATCGGCAAGAGACCCAGTACTTC. Encoded protein: CASSRIVAGGNRQETQYF. The complete variable domain, with remaining parts taken from reference TRBV13 and TRBJ2-5, reads AAGVIQSPRHLIKEKRETATLKCYPIPRHDTVYWYQQGPGQDPQFLISFYEKMQSDKGSIPDRFSAQQFSDYHSELNMSSLELGDSALYFCASSRIVAGGNRQETQYFGPGTRLLVL.

This sequence joins TRBV28 and TRBJ1-3; D may be TRBD1 (5 bases). The germline V gene encodes CDR1 MDHEN and CDR2 SYDVKM. The CDR3 loop spans 14 amino acids. V lost 6 bases and J lost 0, with 9 bases in between. The CDR3 region has the DNA TGTGCCAGCAGCGACAGAAACTCTGGAAACACCATATATTTT. As protein: CASSDRNSGNTIYF.

The V call is TRBV6-5, the J call TRBJ1-5; possible D gene TRBD1, 6 bases. The CDR3 covers 14 residues. CDR1 and CDR2 from the germline V gene are MNHEY and SVGAGI. With 4 bases removed from V and 4 bases from J, the gap between germline ends came to 11 bases. The CDR3 protein is CASSFLGANQPQHF. DNA for the CDR3: TGTGCCAGCAGTTTCTTGGGGGCTAATCAGCCCCAGCATTTT.

The V gene is TRBV4-3, the J gene TRBJ1-3, with TRBD1 matching over 7 bases. This CDR3 has 16 amino acids. V gave up 0 bases and J gave up 4 bases; unmatched junction bases: 6. The V gene's germline CDR1 is LGHNA and CDR2 YSLEER. The CDR3 loop reads CASSQDDREEGNTIYF. In DNA form, the CDR3 reads TGCGCCAGCAGCCAAGATGACAGGGAGGAGGGAAACACCATATATTTT.

The chain couples TRBV29-1 to TRBJ1-2, with D hard to call. Germline-derived CDR1 and CDR2 are SQVTM and ANQGSEA. Trimming cost V 3 bases and J 0 bases, with 8 bases left between them. The length of the CDR3 is 13 residues. CDR3 nucleotides: TGCAGCGTTGACAGCGGATCTAACTATGGCTACACCTTC. It yields the protein CSVDSGSNYGYTF. Together with reference TRBV29-1 and TRBJ1-2, the CDR3 gives the full variable domain: SAVISQKPSRDICQRGTSLTIQCQVDSQVTMMFWYRQQPGQSLTLIATANQGSEATYESGFVIDKFPISRPNLTFSTLTVSNMSPEDSSIYLCSVDSGSNYGYTFGSGTRLTVV.

The J gene is TRBJ1-2, the V gene TRBV15, with D unclear. Trimming removed 4 bases from V and 3 bases from J, with 18 bases in between. The V gene's germline CDR1 is LNHNV and CDR2 YYDKDF (reference sequence). CDR3 length: 16 amino acids. The CDR3 nucleotides are TGTGCCACCAGCACTTACACGACCCGGGGAGACTATGGCTACACCTTC. Its translation: CATSTYTTRGDYGYTF.

DNA of the CDR3: TGTGCCACCAGCACCGGAGGGACAGGGACTGGCTACACCTTC. As protein: CATSTGGTGTGYTF. The chain couples TRBV15 to TRBJ1-2; 9 bases line up with TRBD1. V shed 4 bases and J 7 bases; nucleotides not matched to a gene: 7. The CDR3 has 14 residues. Germline CDR1 is LNHNV and CDR2 is YYDKDF (reference sequence).

This clone was counted only a few times. The J gene is TRBJ1-2, the V gene TRBV7-2; no firm D call. V lost 4 bases to trimming and J lost 0 bases, with 6 bases between them. CDR1 is SGHTA and CDR2 is FQGNSA in the germline V gene. This CDR3 has 13 residues. CDR3 loop: CASSSQANYGYTF. The CDR3 DNA reads as TGTGCCAGCAGCTCACAAGCTAACTATGGCTACACCTTC.

The chain is built from TRBV28 and TRBJ1-6, with no clear D. V was clipped by 6 bases and J by 14 bases, with 17 bases between them. CDR1 and CDR2 from the germline V gene are MDHEN and SYDVKM. CDR3 length: 13 amino acids. CDR3: CASRTPPGVTLHF. The DNA of the CDR3 is TGTGCCAGCAGGACCCCCCCCGGGGTGACCCTCCACTTT.

This chain uses TRBV18 with TRBJ2-7; D unresolved. The length of the CDR3 is 12 residues. Trimming left V 5 bases short and J 2 bases short, with 7 bases between. CDR1 and CDR2 from the germline V gene are KGHSH and LQKENI. The CDR3 reads CASSSPTYEQYF. The CDR3 DNA reads TGTGCCAGCTCATCCCCCACCTACGAGCAGTACTTC.

The genes are TRBV15 and TRBJ2-7, with 8 nucleotides matching TRBD2. This CDR3 contains 15 residues. Losses at the gene ends were 0 bases for V and 4 bases for J; bases not matched to a gene: 5. Germline V CDR1 and CDR2: LNHNV, YYDKDF (reference sequence). The CDR3 loop reads CATSRDPGRVYEQYF. As DNA, the CDR3 is TGTGCCACCAGCAGAGACCCCGGGAGGGTTTACGAGCAGTACTTC.

The chain is built from TRBV6-1 and TRBJ1-5; tentative D call: TRBD1 (6 bases). CDR3 length: 16 amino acids. With 2 bases removed from V and 2 bases from J, the gap between germline ends came to 13 bases. CDR1 is MNHNS, CDR2 SASEGT, per germline. The DNA of the CDR3 is TGTGCCAGCAGTGAACAAATTACAGGGCGCAATCAGCCCCAGCATTTT. The encoded protein is CASSEQITGRNQPQHF.

This clone showed up just a few times. The chain joins TRBV5-5 to TRBJ1-1, with a possible D match to TRBD1 (5 bases). CDR3 size: 14 residues. V was shortened by 3 bases and J by 0 bases, with 9 bases between the two germline ends. CDR1 and CDR2 (germline): SGHKS, YYEKEE (reference sequence). CDR3 sequence: CASSWGVVNTEAFF. The CDR3 nucleotides are TGTGCCAGCAGCTGGGGGGTGGTGAACACTGAAGCTTTCTTT.

V usage is TRBV19 and J usage is TRBJ1-5; D perhaps matches TRBD1 (6 bases). CDR1 is LNHDA, CDR2 SQIVND, per germline (reference sequence). Trimming cost V 5 bases and J 2 bases, with 10 bases left between them. This CDR3 has 14 amino acids. The CDR3 loop is CASSQRQGNQPQHF. The DNA of the CDR3 is TGTGCCAGTAGTCAACGACAGGGCAATCAGCCCCAGCATTTT.

The rearrangement joins TRBV6-5 to TRBJ2-5; 8 bases are a match to TRBD1. Per the germline V gene, CDR1 is MNHEY and CDR2 is SVGAGI. The CDR3 runs to 15 residues. V was clipped by 6 bases and J by 3 bases; unmatched bases: 9. CDR3 sequence reads: CASRKKTTGEETQYF. CDR3 bases: TGTGCCAGCAGGAAAAAAACGACAGGGGAAGAGACCCAGTACTTC.

This clone came up a few times. The rearrangement uses TRBV6-5 and TRBJ2-2; D is undetermined. V gave up 2 bases and J gave up 1 base, with 5 bases separating them. Germline V gene sequence: CDR1 MNHEY, CDR2 SVGAGI. There are 14 residues in the CDR3. The CDR3 sequence: CASSYARNTGELFF. The DNA for the CDR3 is TGTGCCAGCAGTTACGCTAGGAACACCGGGGAGCTGTTTTTT.

The chain uses TRBV30 and TRBJ1-1, with D perhaps matching TRBD1 (6 bases). Deletions cut 4 bases from V and 5 bases from J, with 17 bases between. Germline CDR1 GTSNPN, CDR2 SVGIG (reference sequence). The length of the CDR3 is 14 residues. DNA of the CDR3: TGTGCCTGGACCGTGGGGGGGGGCGCGACTGAAGCTTTCTTT. Its protein product is CAWTVGGGATEAFF.

The genes are TRBV6-5 and TRBJ2-3; TRBD1 matches 9 bases. The CDR3 loop spans 14 amino acids. Germline trimming cut 6 bases from V and 5 bases from J; bases unmatched to any gene: 6. Germline-derived CDR1 and CDR2 are MNHEY and SVGAGI. CDR3 DNA: TGTGCCAGCAGCTACAGGGGGCCTGAAGATACGCAGTATTTT. This sequence encodes CASSYRGPEDTQYF.

This chain joins TRBV7-2 and TRBJ2-1; the match to TRBD1 covers 10 bases. The trim removed 2 bases at V and 6 bases at J, leaving 7 bases unmatched. This CDR3 comprises 16 residues. CDR1 is SGHTA, CDR2 FQGNSA, per germline. CDR3: CASSLRGTGACNEQFF. As DNA, the CDR3 is TGTGCCAGCAGCTTAAGAGGGACAGGGGCCTGCAATGAGCAGTTCTTC.

In the case of this clone: At one boundary the junction diverges from the germline segment, which might be a read error. V usage is TRBV7-9 and J usage is TRBJ1-1; perhaps TRBD1 as D (6 bases). Germline V gene sequence: CDR1 SEHNR, CDR2 FQNEAQ (reference sequence). There are 14 residues in the CDR3. CDR3 amino acids: CSSSLQGMNTEAFF. For the CDR3, the DNA is TGTTCCAGCAGTTTACAGGGAATGAACACTGAAGCTTTCTTT.

For this clone: Its ends do not fully match the called genes, so a read error is possible. The J gene is TRBJ1-3, the V gene TRBV2; 7 positions match TRBD1. The CDR3 is 14 residues long. Germline V gives CDR1 SNHLY, CDR2 FYNNEI. CDR3 residues: CASSSQGLGNAIYF. CDR3 coding DNA: TGTGCCAGCAGTTCACAGGGGCTTGGAAACGCCATATATTTT.